These T cell receptor beta chains were read from a single sample in a study of post-analysis software for immune sequencing data. TCRdb reprocessed the PCR reads via MiXCR and lists one record per CDR3 protein. In the table there are approximately 570,000 distinct CDR3 sequences, 44% of which are singletons. The sample comprised blood. All receptors derive from a girl aged 10 to 17 with multiple sclerosis. CDR3s include the opening cysteine and the closing phenylalanine or tryptophan. D genes are given only for firm matches. The size field is filled for only some rows; it gives once, few, many or a size class.

V: TRBV20-1
size: -
J: TRBJ2-5
D: TRBD2
CDR3: CSATPRGGRETQYF
DNA: TGCAGTGCTACGCCGCGGGGGGGACGGGAGACCCAGTACTTC

V: TRBV7-2
size: -
J: TRBJ1-1
D: -
CDR3: CASSIGLTLNTEAFF
DNA: TGTGCCAGCAGCATCGGACTGACCTTGAACACTGAAGCTTTCTTT

V: TRBV5-1
size: few
J: TRBJ2-7
D: TRBD1
CDR3: CASSLATLTGYHEQYF
DNA: TGCGCCAGCAGCTTGGCAACCTTGACAGGGTACCACGAGCAGTACTTC

V: TRBV20-1
size: -
J: TRBJ2-3
D: TRBD2
CDR3: CSIVIRTSGNTDTQYF
DNA: TGCAGCATCGTTATCAGGACTAGCGGAAACACAGATACGCAGTATTTT

V: TRBV9
size: -
J: TRBJ2-3
D: -
CDR3: CASSVEGPRDTQYF
DNA: TGTGCCAGCAGCGTAGAGGGGCCTCGGGATACGCAGTATTTT

V: TRBV12-3/TRBV12-4
size: few
J: TRBJ2-5
D: TRBD1
CDR3: CASTPGQGEETQYF
DNA: TGTGCCAGCACCCCGGGACAGGGGGAAGAGACCCAGTACTTC

V: TRBV4-2
size: many
J: TRBJ2-1
D: TRBD2
CDR3: CASSQAGTSGYNEQFF
DNA: TGTGCCAGCAGCCAGGCGGGGACTAGCGGTTACAATGAGCAGTTCTTC

V: TRBV7-2
size: -
J: TRBJ1-5
D: -
CDR3: CASSLVGQTLSSVPQHF
DNA: TGTGCCAGCAGCTTAGTAGGACAGACTCTATCTTCGGTGCCCCAGCATTTT

V: TRBV9
size: -
J: TRBJ1-2
D: TRBD1
CDR3: CASSGRDRGSPNYGYTF
DNA: TGTGCCAGCAGCGGCCGGGACAGGGGTAGTCCTAACTATGGCTACACCTTC

V: TRBV6-6
size: few
J: TRBJ2-3
D: TRBD2
CDR3: CASSHYGTITDTQYF
DNA: TGTGCCAGCAGCCATTACGGGACTATCACAGATACGCAGTATTTT

V: TRBV5-1
size: -
J: TRBJ2-3
D: -
CDR3: CASSQAGANTDTQYF
DNA: TGCGCCAGCAGTCAGGCGGGGGCCAACACAGATACGCAGTATTTT

V: TRBV20-1
size: -
J: TRBJ2-5
D: -
CDR3: CSAPAEGGRETQYF
DNA: TGCAGTGCCCCAGCAGAGGGGGGGCGGGAGACCCAGTACTTC

V: TRBV7-9
size: -
J: TRBJ2-3
D: TRBD2
CDR3: CASRTSGSSTDTQYF
DNA: TGTGCCAGCAGAACTAGCGGGAGCTCCACAGATACGCAGTATTTT

V: TRBV12-3/TRBV12-4
size: -
J: TRBJ1-2
D: -
CDR3: CASSLRREVYGYTF
DNA: TGTGCCAGCAGTTTAAGGAGGGAAGTTTATGGCTACACCTTC

V: TRBV12-2
size: few
J: TRBJ2-1
D: -
CDR3: CASRLADRQRGGEQFF
DNA: TGTGCAAGTCGCTTAGCGGACAGGCAGCGAGGGGGTGAGCAGTTCTTC

V: TRBV5-5
size: few
J: TRBJ2-7
D: -
CDR3: CASSIGRIYEQYF
DNA: TGTGCCAGCAGCATTGGACGGATCTACGAGCAGTACTTC

V: TRBV20-1
size: -
J: TRBJ1-6
D: -
CDR3: CSARGQLNSPLHF
DNA: TGCAGTGCTAGAGGACAGTTAAATTCACCCCTCCACTTT

V: TRBV5-6
size: -
J: TRBJ2-7
D: -
CDR3: CASSAGDIGFYEQYF
DNA: TGTGCCAGCAGCGCTGGGGACATAGGATTCTACGAGCAGTACTTC

V: TRBV29-1
size: -
J: TRBJ2-1
D: TRBD2
CDR3: CSVGLAGINEQFF
DNA: TGCAGCGTTGGGCTAGCGGGAATCAATGAGCAGTTCTTC

V: TRBV7-8
size: -
J: TRBJ1-1
D: -
CDR3: CASSLGSGRNTEAFF
DNA: TGTGCCAGCAGCTTAGGGTCCGGGAGGAACACTGAAGCTTTCTTT

V: TRBV5-1
size: -
J: TRBJ2-7
D: TRBD1
CDR3: CASSVRDRGYEQYF
DNA: TGCGCCAGCAGCGTCCGGGACAGGGGCTACGAGCAGTACTTC

V: TRBV4-1
size: -
J: TRBJ2-1
D: -
CDR3: CASSQKNILGYNEQFF
DNA: TGCGCCAGCAGCCAAAAGAACATTTTGGGGTACAATGAGCAGTTCTTC

V: TRBV20-1
size: -
J: TRBJ2-7
D: TRBD2
CDR3: CSAAGASYEQYF
DNA: TGCAGTGCAGCGGGGGCCTCCTACGAGCAGTACTTC

V: TRBV7-9
size: -
J: TRBJ2-3
D: TRBD2
CDR3: CASSMGLAVDTQYF
DNA: TGTGCCAGCAGCATGGGACTAGCGGTGGATACGCAGTATTTT

V: TRBV20-1
size: -
J: TRBJ2-7
D: TRBD2
CDR3: CSASRPGLVAGYEQYF
DNA: TGCAGTGCTAGTCGACCGGGACTAGTCGCGGGGTACGAGCAGTACTTC

V: TRBV29-1
size: -
J: TRBJ2-1
D: TRBD2
CDR3: CSVAFSGRAGNEQFF
DNA: TGCAGCGTAGCCTTCAGCGGGAGGGCCGGGAATGAGCAGTTCTTC

V: TRBV27
size: -
J: TRBJ2-4
D: TRBD2
CDR3: CASSSKGLALAKNIQYF
DNA: TGTGCCAGCAGTTCGAAAGGACTAGCGTTAGCCAAAAACATTCAGTACTTC

V: TRBV7-9
size: -
J: TRBJ2-3
D: -
CDR3: CASSLEDDTDTQYF
DNA: TGTGCCAGCAGCTTAGAAGACGACACAGATACGCAGTATTTT

V: TRBV7-2
size: -
J: TRBJ1-2
D: TRBD1
CDR3: CASSLDRGKGYTF
DNA: TGTGCCAGCAGTTTAGACAGGGGAAAGGGCTACACCTTC

V: TRBV5-1
size: -
J: TRBJ1-2
D: -
CDR3: CASSSTGYGCTF
DNA: -

V: TRBV20-1
size: few
J: TRBJ1-2
D: -
CDR3: CSASLPTGYGYTF
DNA: TGCAGTGCTAGCCTCCCAACTGGCTATGGCTACACCTTC

V: TRBV2
size: few
J: TRBJ2-7
D: TRBD1
CDR3: CASSEGTGIHEQYF
DNA: TGTGCCAGCAGTGAAGGGACAGGGATCCACGAGCAGTACTTC

V: TRBV12-3/TRBV12-4
size: -
J: TRBJ1-2
D: TRBD1
CDR3: CASRLTTGQNYGYTF
DNA: TGTGCCAGCAGACTTACCACGGGACAGAATTATGGCTACACCTTC

V: TRBV27
size: -
J: TRBJ2-3
D: -
CDR3: CASSLEEPGLGGDTQYF
DNA: TGTGCCAGCAGTTTAGAGGAACCGGGCTTAGGAGGGGATACGCAGTATTTT

V: TRBV28
size: -
J: TRBJ1-4
D: -
CDR3: CASSLGREKLFF
DNA: TGTGCCAGCAGTTTAGGAAGGGAAAAACTGTTTTTT

V: TRBV6-5
size: -
J: TRBJ2-3
D: TRBD1
CDR3: CASSPGTAVDTQYF
DNA: TGTGCCAGCAGCCCCGGGACAGCAGTAGATACGCAGTATTTT